A selection of T cell receptor beta chains follows, all from one sample in a study of long-term antiretroviral therapy in people with HIV. Sequencing used immunoSEQ multiplex PCR; TCRdb keeps in-frame clones, though not all of them. The table records 36,000 or so clones, more than 65% of them present only once. The sample consisted of unsorted PBMCs, taken 0.6 years after starting antiretroviral therapy. These TCRs come from a man younger than 35 with HIV. The CDR3 runs from the conserved cysteine through the conserved F or W. The D gene is left open where the match is weak. Clone size, where shown, is once, few, many, or a class for clones that have expanded.

CSVLREDTQYF	TGCAGCGTTTTAAGGGAAGATACGCAGTATTTT	NA	TRBJ2-3	TRBV29-1	NA	11
CASSDRKYQETQYF	TGCGCCAGCAGTGACAGAAAATACCAAGAGACCCAGTACTTC	NA	TRBJ2-5	TRBV5-1	NA	14
CASSAGPGETQYF	TGTGCCAGCAGTGCCGGGCCGGGGGAGACCCAGTACTTC	NA	TRBJ2-5	TRBV2	NA	13
CASSSTGTGVQNEQFF	TGTGCCAGCAGCTCAACCGGGACAGGGGTTCAGAATGAGCAGTTCTTC	TRBD1	TRBJ2-1	TRBV5-5	NA	16
CSVEAGNTIYF	TGCAGCGTTGAGGCTGGAAACACCATATATTTT	NA	TRBJ1-3	TRBV29-1	few	11
CASSPPTDTQYF	TGTGCCAGCTCACCACCCACAGATACGCAGTATTTT	NA	TRBJ2-3	TRBV18	NA	12
CASSVRAGGYTGELFF	TGTGCCAGCAGCGTTAGGGCGGGAGGGTACACCGGGGAGCTGTTTTTT	TRBD2	TRBJ2-2	TRBV9	NA	16
CASSPPQGGKNIQYF	TGTGCCAGCTCACCTCCACAGGGGGGCAAAAACATTCAGTACTTC	TRBD1	TRBJ2-4	TRBV18	NA	15
CAARPSGPPNEQFF	TGTGCCGCTCGACCTAGCGGACCACCTAATGAGCAGTTCTTC	TRBD2	TRBJ2-1	TRBV7-9	NA	14
CSVEGLAGPLLQETQYF	TGCAGCGTTGAAGGTCTAGCGGGACCCCTACTTCAAGAGACCCAGTACTTC	TRBD2	TRBJ2-5	TRBV29-1	NA	17
CASSLTGGLGEKLFF	TGCGCCAGCAGCTTGACGGGGGGGCTTGGTGAAAAACTGTTTTTT	NA	TRBJ1-4	TRBV5-1	once	15
CASSFPVLASGRGPNTGELFF	TGTGCCAGCAGCTTCCCTGTTTTAGCTAGCGGGAGGGGTCCGAACACCGGGGAGCTGTTTTTT	TRBD2	TRBJ2-2	TRBV7-8	few	21
CASSQDLGTAEAFF	TGCGCCAGCAGCCAAGACTTGGGGACAGCAGAAGCTTTCTTT	TRBD1	TRBJ1-1	TRBV4-3	NA	14
CASSQDGNLGDGYTF	TGCGCCAGCAGCCAAGACGGGAATCTGGGGGATGGCTACACCTTC	NA	TRBJ1-2	TRBV4-3	few	15
CASRGRTGWIGELFF	TGTGCCAGCAGGGGCAGGACAGGGTGGATCGGGGAGCTGTTTTTT	TRBD1	TRBJ2-2	TRBV11-2	NA	15
CASSPDRTMETQYF	TGTGCCAGCTCACCGGACAGGACGATGGAGACCCAGTACTTC	TRBD1	TRBJ2-5	TRBV18	NA	14
CASNEASQTEAFF	TGTGCCAGCAATGAGGCGAGTCAGACTGAAGCTTTCTTT	NA	TRBJ1-1	TRBV6-1	NA	13